Listed below are T cell receptor beta chains from one sample, sequenced in a study of blood T cells in healthy people across ages. Using its own MiXCR run on the 5' RACE reads, TCRdb lists one record per CDR3 protein. The sample has hundreds of thousands of distinct CDR3 sequences, roughly 26% seen once. The sequencing input was blood. These receptors were collected from an elderly woman in good health. The CDR3 runs from the conserved cysteine through the conserved F or W. A D gene is named only where the DNA matches it firmly. Clone sizes are given selectively: once, few, many, or a class where the clone is expanded.

d_call	j_call	v_call	clone_size	cdr3_aa	cdr3_nt
.	TRBJ1-2	TRBV5-5	many	CASSQTPGVSYGYTF	TGTGCCAGCAGCCAAACCCCAGGGGTTAGCTATGGCTACACCTTC
TRBD1	TRBJ1-5	TRBV9	.	CASSATGASNQPQHF	TGTGCCAGCAGTGCTACAGGGGCCAGTAATCAGCCCCAGCATTTT
TRBD2	TRBJ2-3	TRBV28	many	CASSPAGTSGSSADTQYF	TGTGCCAGCAGTCCCGCCGGGACTAGCGGGTCCTCGGCAGATACGCAGTATTTT
.	TRBJ2-1	TRBV30	few	CARISGGSSYNEQFF	TGTGCCCGGATATCCGGAGGATCGTCCTACAATGAGCAGTTCTTC
.	TRBJ1-1	TRBV12-3/TRBV12-4	once	CASSQRGSLNTEAFF	TGTGCCAGCAGCCAAAGAGGCAGTTTGAACACTGAAGCTTTCTTT
.	TRBJ2-1	TRBV9	many	CASSPFPLCSYNEQFF	TGTGCCAGCAGCCCCTTCCCACTGTGCTCCTACAATGAGCAGTTCTTC
.	TRBJ2-5	TRBV4-3	many	CASSQTAGSGWETQYF	TGCGCCAGCAGCCAGACGGCAGGGTCCGGGTGGGAGACCCAGTACTTC
.	TRBJ1-2	TRBV2	many	CASSEGENGYTF	TGTGCCAGCAGTGAAGGAGAGAATGGCTACACCTTC
TRBD1	TRBJ1-5	TRBV19	few	CASSNSPWDRGGNQPQHF	TGTGCCAGTAGTAACTCCCCCTGGGACAGGGGTGGCAATCAGCCCCAGCATTTT
TRBD1	TRBJ1-1	TRBV24-1	.	CATTDRYYTEAFF	TGTGCCACCACGGACAGGTATTACACTGAAGCTTTCTTT
.	TRBJ1-5	TRBV6-2/TRBV6-3	many	CASSYRSLAGQPQHF	TGTGCCAGCAGTTACCGCTCTTTAGCGGGTCAGCCCCAGCATTTT
.	TRBJ2-7	TRBV9	.	CASSVEDSGVRNEQYF	TGTGCCAGCAGCGTAGAAGATTCAGGGGTGAGAAACGAGCAGTACTTC
TRBD1	TRBJ2-3	TRBV7-2	many	CASSSRWDRVADTQYF	TGTGCCAGCAGCTCTCGATGGGACAGGGTTGCAGATACGCAGTATTTT
.	TRBJ2-4	TRBV21-1	many	CASSKPLAKNIQYF	TGTGCCAGCAGCAAGCCACTAGCCAAAAACATTCAGTACTTC
.	TRBJ2-3	TRBV6-5	many	CASRADSTDTQYF	TGTGCCAGCAGGGCTGACAGCACAGATACGCAGTATTTT
.	TRBJ2-7	TRBV3-1	.	CASSPSTNNEQYF	TGTGCCAGCAGCCCCTCGACCAACAACGAGCAGTACTTC
TRBD1	TRBJ1-2	TRBV7-2	.	CASSLDRGDSLNYGYTF	TGTGCCAGCAGCTTAGATCGAGGGGACAGCCTAAACTATGGCTACACCTTC
TRBD1	TRBJ1-4	TRBV19	.	CASQGQGTNEKLFF	TGTGCCAGTCAAGGACAGGGCACTAATGAAAAACTGTTTTTT
TRBD1	TRBJ1-5	TRBV2	many	CASRGQGGNQPQHF	TGTGCCAGCAGAGGACAGGGGGGAAATCAGCCCCAGCATTTT
.	TRBJ1-5	TRBV12-3/TRBV12-4	.	CDSSFSGSNQPQHF	TGTGACAGCAGTTTTTCCGGTAGCAATCAGCCCCAGCATTTT
.	TRBJ2-3	TRBV6-2/TRBV6-3	.	CASSYDSTWGSDTQYF	TGTGCCAGCAGTTACGACTCCACCTGGGGCTCAGATACGCAGTATTTT
TRBD2	TRBJ2-7	TRBV6-1	many	CASSASSGGPATIYEQYF	TGTGCCAGCAGTGCGTCTAGCGGGGGACCCGCGACCATATACGAGCAGTACTTC
.	TRBJ2-5	TRBV18	many	CASSPRFGETQYF	TGTGCCAGCTCACCACGTTTCGGAGAGACCCAGTACTTC
TRBD2	TRBJ2-5	TRBV5-1	many	CASSLVGGLALETQYF	TGCGCCAGCAGCTTGGTTGGTGGACTAGCGTTAGAGACCCAGTACTTC
.	TRBJ1-6	TRBV3-1	.	CASSQGPPGSYNSPLHF	TGTGCCAGCAGCCAAGGACCCCCGGGTTCCTATAATTCACCCCTCCACTTT
TRBD1	TRBJ1-6	TRBV13	many	CASSRTKDRGYNSPLHF	TGTGCCAGCAGCCGTACAAAGGACAGGGGATACAATTCACCCCTCCACTTT
TRBD1	TRBJ1-2	TRBV4-3	many	CASSQERGRVYTF	TGCGCCAGCAGCCAAGAAAGGGGGCGAGTCTACACCTTC
TRBD2	TRBJ2-3	TRBV20-1	.	CSTRLAGVGDTQYF	TGCAGTACTAGACTAGCGGGAGTCGGGGATACGCAGTATTTT
TRBD2	TRBJ2-3	TRBV4-3	many	CASSQGSGGHTDTQYF	TGCGCCAGCAGCCAGGGAAGCGGGGGGCACACAGATACGCAGTATTTT
.	TRBJ1-5	TRBV6-1	.	CASNGQGNQPQHF	TGTGCCAGCAATGGTCAGGGAAATCAGCCCCAGCATTTT
.	TRBJ1-2	TRBV7-9	many	CASSLAGGYTF	TGTGCCAGCAGCTTAGCGGGGGGCTACACCTTC
.	TRBJ1-5	TRBV20-1	many	CSVSSGVGSNQPQHF	TGCAGTGTATCTTCGGGGGTAGGAAGCAATCAGCCCCAGCATTTT
TRBD1	TRBJ2-6	TRBV7-2	many	CASSIGGRGFGANVLTF	TGTGCCAGCAGCATTGGGGGCAGGGGGTTTGGGGCCAACGTCCTGACTTTC
.	TRBJ1-5	TRBV6-2/TRBV6-3	.	CASSYRMAQPQHF	TGTGCCAGCAGTTACAGGATGGCTCAGCCCCAGCATTTT
.	TRBJ1-6	TRBV7-2	.	CASSPPRDRAPLHF	TGTGCCAGCAGCCCTCCTAGAGATAGGGCACCCCTCCACTTT
.	TRBJ2-7	TRBV9	many	CASSPQGSLYEQYF	TGTGCCAGCAGCCCTCAGGGGAGTCTCTACGAGCAGTACTTC
TRBD1	TRBJ1-5	TRBV5-6	many	CASSVGTGKRNSNQPQHF	TGTGCCAGCAGCGTCGGGACAGGGAAGAGGAATAGCAATCAGCCCCAGCATTTT
TRBD1	TRBJ1-4	TRBV10-3	many	CAISGQGQEKLFF	TGTGCCATCAGCGGACAGGGGCAGGAAAAACTGTTTTTT
.	TRBJ2-3	TRBV20-1	many	CSAQPYTDTQYF	TGCAGTGCCCAACCCTACACAGATACGCAGTATTTT
.	TRBJ1-2	TRBV4-2	.	CASSQDRGAPDYGYTF	TGTGCCAGCAGCCAAGATCGTGGGGCGCCAGACTATGGCTACACCTTC
.	TRBJ2-4	TRBV3-1	few	CASSLTVGVGEQYF	TGTGCCAGCAGTCTTACGGTCGGTGTGGGTGAGCAGTACTTT
.	TRBJ2-3	TRBV10-1	.	CASSERVAPFSSADTQYF	TGCGCCAGCAGTGAACGCGTCGCCCCTTTCTCTAGCGCAGATACGCAGTATTTT
.	TRBJ2-5	TRBV7-2	many	CASSLGWRGAQETQYF	TGTGCCAGCAGCCTGGGATGGCGCGGGGCTCAAGAGACCCAGTACTTC
.	TRBJ2-4	TRBV7-2	few	CASSLGHQSDIQYF	TGTGCCAGCAGCTTAGGCCATCAGAGTGACATTCAGTACTTC
.	TRBJ1-1	TRBV20-1	few	CRGSGQADTEAFF	TGCAGGGGTAGTGGGCAGGCCGACACTGAAGCTTTCTTT
TRBD1	TRBJ2-1	TRBV5-8	.	CASSTGQVRDNEQFF	TGTGCCAGCAGCACTGGACAGGTTAGGGACAATGAGCAGTTCTTC
.	TRBJ1-1	TRBV7-2	.	CASSPPGAVRGTEAFF	TGTGCCAGCAGCCCCCCGGGCGCCGTGAGGGGCACTGAAGCTTTCTTT
TRBD2	TRBJ2-7	TRBV6-5	many	CASKTSGGTYEQYF	TGTGCCAGCAAGACTAGCGGGGGGACCTACGAGCAGTACTTC
.	TRBJ1-1	TRBV11-2	few	CASSFSGGRTEAFF	TGTGCCAGCAGCTTCTCCGGGGGCCGGACTGAAGCTTTCTTT
.	TRBJ2-7	TRBV7-8	many	CASSLAREDEQYF	TGTGCCAGCAGCTTGGCCAGGGAGGACGAGCAGTACTTC
.	TRBJ2-7	TRBV24-1	many	CATSDNNQGYKQYF	TGTGCCACCAGTGACAACAACCAGGGCTACAAGCAGTACTTC
TRBD1	TRBJ1-5	TRBV28	.	CASSSPAGGSNQPRHF	TGTGCCAGCAGTTCCCCGGCAGGGGGCTCTAATCAGCCCCGGCATTTT
TRBD1	TRBJ1-1	TRBV28	few	CASSPRTGAAFF	TGTGCCAGCAGTCCACGGACAGGGGCAGCTTTCTTT
TRBD1	TRBJ2-1	TRBV7-9	many	CASSERQGSYNEQFF	TGTGCCAGCAGCGAGAGACAGGGCTCCTACAATGAGCAGTTCTTC
.	TRBJ2-1	TRBV20-1	many	CSAPDGGREQFF	TGCAGTGCTCCCGACGGGGGAAGGGAGCAGTTCTTC
.	TRBJ2-5	TRBV7-2	.	CASSLVWRQETQYF	TGTGCCAGCAGCTTAGTTTGGCGTCAAGAGACCCAGTACTTC
.	TRBJ2-6	TRBV5-1	many	CASSSEIGANVLTF	TGCGCCAGCAGCTCAGAGATTGGGGCCAACGTCCTGACTTTC
.	TRBJ2-2	TRBV7-8	.	CASSLPRGYNTGELFF	TGTGCCAGCAGCTTACCCCGGGGGTACAACACCGGGGAGCTGTTTTTT